This T cell receptor (beta chain) was sequenced for a study of CXCR3-negative and CXCR3-positive naive CD8 T cells. Study overall: A total of roughly 140 million TRB reads was generated, with about 1.5 +/- 0.3 million per library. General study findings and limits: CXCR3-negative naive cells had less hydrophobic TRB CDR3s than did CXCR3-positive naive cells.

The CD45RO-CCR7+CD27+CD95- phenotype denoted naive CD8+ T cells. Notes on this clonotype: The antigen remains undetermined.

5' RACE that incorporated UMI labels was used to prepare the TRB cDNA libraries. TCRdb reprocessed the 5' RACE reads; each CDR3 protein has one entry and no DNA is given. This sample's table has around 63,000 distinct CDR3 sequences. The length of the CDR3 is 13 residues. Germline assignment: CDR1 SNHLY and CDR2 FYNNEI. Material for sequencing was naive CXCR3+ CD8+ T cells from blood. Subset defined: CD45RO-CCR7+CD27+CD95- naive CD8+ T cells expressing CXCR3 (TNR3+). The chain couples TRBV2 to TRBJ2-5; TCRdb's D call of TRBD1 is untestable without DNA. The sequence was obtained from a human donor in good health. Some clones in this sample may be carry-over from other donors' samples. The CDR3 is CASSERGVKTQYF. The full variable domain, with the rest looked up from reference TRBV2 and TRBJ2-5, is EPEVTQTPSHQVTQMGQEVILRCVPISNHLYFYWYRQILGQKVEFLVSFYNNEISEKSEIFDDQFSVERPDGSNFTLKIRSTKLEDSAMYFCASSERGVKTQYFGPGTRLLVL.